These T cell receptor beta chains were read from a single sample in a study of neurological immune-mediated disorders. Each CDR3 protein gets one entry after TCRdb re-called the 5' RACE reads with MiXCR. The sample lists some 47,000 distinct CDR3 sequences, 6% to 7% occurring once. Sequencing input: CD4+ T cells from blood. These receptors originate from a middle-aged woman in good health. Each CDR3 is given with its conserved first and last residue. The D gene is left open where the match is weak. Clone size is not always given. Where it is, it says once, few, many or a class for expanded clones.

d_call	j_call	v_call	clone_size	cdr3_length	cdr3_aa	cdr3_nt
NA	TRBJ2-5	TRBV6-6	many	14	CASSTLALKETQYF	TGTGCCAGCAGTACCCTGGCGTTAAAAGAGACCCAGTACTTC
NA	TRBJ2-2	TRBV28	many	14	CASSLTGPPRELFF	TGTGCCAGCAGTTTAACAGGGCCCCCACGGGAGCTGTTTTTT
NA	TRBJ2-3	TRBV6-5	many	12	CASTSEGDTQYF	TGTGCCAGCACTTCCGAGGGAGATACGCAGTATTTT
TRBD2	TRBJ2-3	TRBV4-2	many	17	CASSQEAGLSFTDTQYF	TGTGCCAGCAGCCAAGAGGCGGGACTAAGCTTCACAGATACGCAGTATTTT
TRBD1	TRBJ2-1	TRBV7-3	many	13	CASSFDRDNEQFF	TGTGCCAGCAGCTTTGACAGGGACAATGAGCAGTTCTTC
NA	TRBJ1-3	TRBV5-1	many	18	CASSDPILGGHSGNTIYF	TGCGCCAGCAGTGATCCGATCCTCGGGGGACATTCTGGAAACACCATATATTTT
NA	TRBJ1-4	TRBV18	few	15	CASSQDSLSREKLFF	TGTGCCAGCTCCCAGGACAGCCTCTCTCGCGAAAAACTGTTTTTT
TRBD2	TRBJ2-1	TRBV5-1	NA	14	CASSSLAGEGEQFF	TGCGCCAGCAGTTCCCTAGCGGGAGAAGGTGAGCAGTTCTTC
TRBD2	TRBJ2-5	TRBV20-1	many	15	CSAPGTSGPQETQYF	TGCAGTGCGCCCGGGACTAGCGGCCCTCAAGAGACCCAGTACTTC
TRBD2	TRBJ2-3	TRBV6-6	many	15	CASSDSGKGTDTQYF	TGTGCCAGCAGTGATAGCGGGAAGGGCACAGATACGCAGTATTTT
NA	TRBJ2-6	TRBV29-1	many	12	CSVRSGANVLTF	TGCAGCGTTCGCTCTGGGGCCAACGTCCTGACTTTC
NA	TRBJ2-2	TRBV7-2	many	15	CASSFEGLNTGELFF	TGTGCCAGCAGCTTCGAGGGTCTGAACACCGGGGAGCTGTTTTTT
NA	TRBJ1-2	TRBV29-1	many	12	CSVDRGRDGYTF	TGCAGCGTTGACAGGGGACGGGATGGCTACACCTTC
NA	TRBJ2-7	TRBV4-1	many	16	CASSQDLGRRSNEQYF	TGCGCCAGCAGCCAAGATCTAGGCAGGAGATCCAACGAGCAGTACTTC
TRBD2	TRBJ2-1	TRBV7-2	many	16	CASSHRLAGVRNEQFF	TGTGCCAGCAGCCATCGACTAGCGGGAGTCCGGAATGAGCAGTTCTTC
NA	TRBJ2-2	TRBV20-1	many	15	CSASGASGHTGELFF	TGCAGTGCTTCGGGGGCTAGCGGACACACCGGGGAGCTGTTTTTT
NA	TRBJ1-1	TRBV5-5	many	13	CASSLVGSTEAFF	TGTGCCAGCAGCTTGGTGGGATCCACTGAAGCTTTCTTT
TRBD1	TRBJ1-1	TRBV6-5	many	15	CASSGGTGRDTEAFF	TGTGCCAGCAGTGGCGGGACAGGGAGGGACACTGAAGCTTTCTTT
TRBD2	TRBJ2-7	TRBV11-3	NA	15	CASSVTSGTLAEQYF	TGTGCCAGCAGCGTGACTAGCGGGACGCTAGCCGAGCAGTACTTC
TRBD2	TRBJ2-5	TRBV7-2	few	17	CASSLVTSGRAFRTQYF	TGTGCCAGCAGCTTAGTGACTAGCGGGAGGGCCTTTAGGACCCAGTACTTC
NA	TRBJ1-2	TRBV18	once	14	CASSPPGQFYGYTF	TGTGCCAGCTCACCGCCCGGACAGTTTTATGGCTACACCTTC
TRBD2	TRBJ2-3	TRBV20-1	many	13	CSSLAGGPDTQYF	TGCAGCTCCTTAGCGGGGGGCCCAGATACGCAGTATTTT
NA	TRBJ2-5	TRBV20-1	many	11	CSARAAGTQYF	TGCAGTGCTAGAGCCGCCGGGACCCAGTACTTC
TRBD1	TRBJ2-7	TRBV7-2	many	15	CASSLGGTGTREQYF	TGTGCCAGCAGCTTAGGAGGGACAGGGACACGCGAGCAGTACTTC
NA	TRBJ1-6	TRBV20-1	many	14	CSVRQNWDNSPLHF	TGCAGTGTTAGACAGAATTGGGATAATTCACCCCTCCACTTT
TRBD1	TRBJ2-5	TRBV5-1	many	14	CASSFTGARETQYF	TGCGCCAGCAGCTTTACAGGGGCGAGGGAGACCCAGTACTTC
TRBD2	TRBJ2-1	TRBV11-2	many	16	CASSPLLSGRYNEQFF	TGTGCCAGCAGCCCCCTACTTAGCGGGAGGTACAATGAGCAGTTCTTC